One sample yielded the 10 T cell receptor beta chains listed below, sequenced in a study of cytomegalovirus exposure and HLA in healthy donors. Primers: 60 Vbeta forward and 13 Jbeta reverse. Generated by immunoSEQ multiplex PCR, the TCRdb table keeps only in-frame clones and is missing some. The table lists some 190,000 clones, around 88% of them singletons. Sequenced: PBMCs. The receptors derive from a man aged 35-49 years in good health and CMV-seropositive.

The V and J genes are TRBV9 and TRBJ1-1; D remains ambiguous. Germline CDR1 and CDR2: SGDLS and YYNGEE. The CDR3 is made up of 17 amino acids. Trimming pared 0 bases from V and 1 base from J, leaving 16 bases between. CDR3 coding DNA: TGTGCCAGCAGCGTAGAAAGAGAGACAACACCGAACACTGAAGCTTTCTTT. Amino acid sequence: CASSVERETTPNTEAFF.

This rearrangement joins TRBV7-8 to TRBJ2-7; tentatively, D is TRBD2 (5 bases). Trimming cost V 4 bases and J 1 base, with 8 bases left between them. From germline, CDR1 is SGHVS and CDR2 FQNEAQ. This CDR3 is 13 amino acids long. The CDR3 nucleotides are TGTGCCAGCAGCTCTGGGGAGTCCTACGAGCAGTACTTC. This codes for CASSSGESYEQYF.

This chain uses TRBV28 with TRBJ1-5; maybe TRBD1 (6 bases). The CDR3 is made up of 16 amino acids. Germline lookup yields CDR1 MDHEN and CDR2 SYDVKM. V lost 5 bases and J lost 3, with 17 bases in between. CDR3: CASSPTLGQNNQPQHF. The CDR3 bases are TGTGCCAGCAGTCCAACCCTCGGACAGAACAATCAGCCCCAGCATTTT.

The gene calls are TRBV9 and TRBJ2-2, with 10 bases lining up with TRBD2. CDR1 and CDR2 from the germline V gene are SGDLS and YYNGEE. The CDR3 loop spans 16 amino acids. The V segment lost 5 bases and the J segment 1 base; nucleotides outside the gene matches: 5. The CDR3 coding sequence is TGTGCCAGCAGTCCAACTAGCGGGAAGAACACCGGGGAGCTGTTTTTT. This codes for CASSPTSGKNTGELFF.

The chain links TRBV6-5 to TRBJ2-7; 11 bases align to TRBD1. The J segment lost 6 bases and the V segment lost 6 bases, leaving 4 bases of the junction unmatched. The CDR3 sequence is 13 residues long. Germline V gene data show CDR1 as MNHEY and CDR2 as SVGAGI. For the CDR3, the DNA is TGTGCCAGCAGCCGGGGACAGGGGGGCGAGCAGTACTTC. Its protein product is CASSRGQGGEQYF.

V is TRBV7-9 and J is TRBJ2-1; a weak D match, TRBD2 (6 bases). The length of the CDR3 is 14 residues. The ends were cut back, 9 bases at V and 2 bases at J, with 14 bases in the middle. The V gene's germline CDR1 is SEHNR and CDR2 FQNEAQ (reference sequence). The CDR3: CASNSGLTYNEQFF. Here the CDR3 DNA reads TGTGCCAGTAATAGCGGCCTTACCTACAATGAGCAGTTCTTC.

This clone was seen only a few times. The chain recombines TRBV19 with TRBJ2-7; a possible D gene is TRBD2 (7 bases). Germline CDR1 and CDR2: LNHDA and SQIVND (reference sequence). This CDR3 spans 15 amino acids. Trimming took 4 bases from V and 3 from J, leaving 16 bases between them. The CDR3 DNA reads TGTGCCAGTAGTAATGTTGGCGGGGGCCACTACGAGCAGTACTTC. Translated, it gives CASSNVGGGHYEQYF.

The gene calls are TRBV5-1 and TRBJ2-7; a possible D gene is TRBD1 (5 bases). Germline lookup yields CDR1 SGHRS and CDR2 YFSETQ. The CDR3 extends over 12 amino acids. The germline V and J ends were trimmed by 0 bases and 5 bases, with 6 bases remaining between them. This chain's CDR3 is CASSLEGNEQYF. The DNA for the CDR3 is TGCGCCAGCAGCTTGGAGGGGAACGAGCAGTACTTC.

This clone was seen once. The V call is TRBV27, the J call TRBJ2-3; no clear D gene. V lost 5 bases and J lost 4, with 7 bases in between. The CDR3 runs 12 residues. Germline CDR1 MNHEY, CDR2 SMNVEV (reference sequence). The CDR3 is CASSPRSDTQYF. The DNA for the CDR3 is TGTGCCAGCAGTCCTAGGTCAGATACGCAGTATTTT.

The genes are TRBV5-4 and TRBJ2-1; unclear D gene. V gave up 4 bases and J gave up 6 bases, with 8 bases separating them. The CDR3 spans 12 residues. Germline lookup yields CDR1 SGHNT and CDR2 YYREEE (reference sequence). The CDR3 nucleotides read TGTGCCAGCAGCCCGGTCCCCAATGAGCAGTTCTTC. Encoded protein: CASSPVPNEQFF.